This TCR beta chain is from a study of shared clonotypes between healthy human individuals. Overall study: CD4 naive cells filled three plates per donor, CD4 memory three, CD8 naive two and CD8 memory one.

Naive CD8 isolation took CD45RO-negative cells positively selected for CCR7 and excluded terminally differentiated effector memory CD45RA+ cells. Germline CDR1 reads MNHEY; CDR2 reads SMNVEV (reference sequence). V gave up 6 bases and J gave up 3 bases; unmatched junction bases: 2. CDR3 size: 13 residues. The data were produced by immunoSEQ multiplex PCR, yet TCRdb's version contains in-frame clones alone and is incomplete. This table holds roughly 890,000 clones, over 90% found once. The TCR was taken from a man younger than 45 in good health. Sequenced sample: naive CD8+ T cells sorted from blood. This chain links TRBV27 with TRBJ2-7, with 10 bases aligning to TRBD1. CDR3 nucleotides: TGTGCCAGCAGATGGACAGGGGGCTACGAGCAGTACTTC. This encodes CASRWTGGYEQYF.